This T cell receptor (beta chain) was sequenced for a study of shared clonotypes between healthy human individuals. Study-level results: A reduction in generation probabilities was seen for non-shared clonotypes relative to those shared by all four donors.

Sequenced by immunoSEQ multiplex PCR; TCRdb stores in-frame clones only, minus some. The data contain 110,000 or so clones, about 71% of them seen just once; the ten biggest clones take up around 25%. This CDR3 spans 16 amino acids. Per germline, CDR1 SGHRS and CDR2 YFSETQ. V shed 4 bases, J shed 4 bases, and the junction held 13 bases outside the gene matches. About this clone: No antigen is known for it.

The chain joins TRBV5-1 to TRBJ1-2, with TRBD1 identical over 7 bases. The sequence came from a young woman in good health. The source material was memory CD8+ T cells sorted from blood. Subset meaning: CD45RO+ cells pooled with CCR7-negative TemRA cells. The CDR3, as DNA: TGCGCCAGCAGCCCGGCTCGACAGGGTTCCAGCTATGGCTACACCTTC. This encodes CASSPARQGSSYGYTF.